This T cell receptor (beta chain) was profiled in a study of control samples from healthy donors and cancer patients. Data came from immunoSEQ multiplex PCR; TCRdb stores just in-frame clones and leaves some out. This sample carries 75,000 to 90,000 clones, under 90% of them seen once, and the ten largest clones take roughly a tenth. V lost 1 base and J lost 0, with 10 bases in between. From germline, CDR1 is MGHRA and CDR2 YSYEKL. CDR3 length equals 16 residues. This sequence was found in a woman between 45 and 65 years old with colorectal cancer. This chain joins TRBV4-1 and TRBJ2-4; D gene ambiguous. Sequencing used PBMCs. CDR3 nucleotide sequence: TGCGCCAGCAGCCAAGCCCATCCACTAGCCAAAAACATTCAGTACTTC. This sequence encodes CASSQAHPLAKNIQYF.